This T cell receptor beta chain was identified in a study of T-cell memory formation after mild COVID-19. Whole-study context: Most TCR clusters belonged to a single donor.

This CDR3 region has 14 residues. Trimming stripped 4 bases from V and 3 bases from J, with 12 bases between. Germline V gene lookup returns CDR1 SGHTA and CDR2 FQGNSA. TCRdb independently ran MiXCR on the 5' RACE reads; one entry per CDR3 protein. The top ten clones hold 20% to 25% of a sample with approximately 350,000 distinct CDR3 sequences, roughly 13% of them seen once. The receptor's source is a man aged 18 to 35 who had mild COVID-19 (a few samples of this study predate the infection). Cell type and time point are not known. This sequence joins TRBV7-2 and TRBJ1-2; D is ambiguous. Sequencing used PBMCs or a T cell subset sorted from them (not recorded which). The CDR3, as DNA: TGTGCCAGCAGCTCTCCAGTGGAGGACTATGGCTACACCTTC. Protein sequence: CASSSPVEDYGYTF.